This T cell receptor beta chain derives from a study of T cells in Graves' hyperthyroidism and ophthalmopathy. This clonotype was picked up many times. Patients having uncontrolled infection, another autoimmune disease, pregnancy or lactation were not included. Trimming took off 5 bases at V and 5 bases at J, with 18 bases between the two ends. Germline assignment: CDR1 MDHEN and CDR2 SYDVKM. The CDR3 length is 16 residues. TCR beta CDR3 sequences were amplified from RNA transcripts. The TCR CDR3 first-round RT-PCR relied on the HTBI primer set. MiXCR was run by TCRdb on the multiplex PCR reads, yielding one entry per CDR3 protein. The sample contains 450,000 to 650,000 distinct CDR3 sequences, more than 15% of which appear only once.

The sample taken for sequencing was blood. This sequence originates from a woman aged 18 to 35 with Graves' ophthalmopathy. The genes are TRBV28 and TRBJ2-2, with D unresolved. CDR3 sequence reads: CASSPSLVGITGELFF. Here the CDR3 DNA reads TGTGCCAGCAGTCCCTCTCTTGTGGGTATTACCGGGGAGCTGTTTTTT.